This T cell receptor beta chain was found in a study of control samples from healthy donors and cancer patients. Sequenced by immunoSEQ multiplex PCR; TCRdb stores in-frame clones only, minus some. The table records roughly 120,000 clones, around nine tenths of them present only once. The CDR3 contains 14 residues. The V gene's germline CDR1 is KGHSH and CDR2 LQKENI. With 3 bases removed from V and 7 bases from J, the gap between germline ends came to 16 bases. This clonotype was sampled from a middle-aged man in good health. Source material: blood. This chain links TRBV18 with TRBJ2-7; D may correspond to TRBD1 or TRBD2 (5 bases each). The CDR3 loop is CASSPGTDAREQYF. In nucleotides, the CDR3 is TGTGCCAGCTCACCCGGGACGGACGCGAGGGAGCAGTACTTC.